This entry concerns a single TCR beta chain. What it binds is unknown. This CDR3 is built from 14 residues. The germline V gene has CDR1 LNHDA and CDR2 SQIVND (reference sequence). V was clipped by 5 bases and J by 5 bases, with 16 bases between them. The PCR used 60 Vbeta and 13 Jbeta primers. TCRdb's table, derived via immunoSEQ multiplex PCR, lists solely in-frame clones and lacks some. The data contain about 140,000 clones, approximately 84% of them singletons. The data stem from a study of cytomegalovirus exposure and HLA in healthy donors. For the study at large: Roughly 80 million unique TCRs from HLA-typed donors were held in an early data release. Overall study findings and caveats: Across donors, sequencing depth was assumed by presence/absence analyses to be roughly uniform.

This sequence joins TRBV19 and TRBJ2-7; the D gene is possibly TRBD1 (5 bases). Sequencing was carried out using PBMCs. The origin of this receptor is a woman in her thirties or forties in good health and CMV-seronegative. CDR3 sequence reads: CASSPLFLRDEQYF. In nucleotides, the CDR3 is TGTGCCAGTAGTCCACTTTTTCTCAGGGACGAGCAGTACTTC.